A selection of T cell receptor beta chains follows, all from one sample in a study of blood T cell repertoires in COVID-19. Clones were sequenced by immunoSEQ multiplex PCR, and TCRdb holds only the in-frame ones, with some missing. The profile covers 300,000 to 400,000 clones, with approximately 87% appearing a single time and about 6% taken by the ten largest. The sample was peripheral blood. The receptors come from a woman aged 45-65 years with COVID-19, enrolled during active disease. Both conserved end residues are part of each CDR3. The order of the fields is J gene, V gene, clone size, CDR3 protein. Rows give clone size only sometimes, using once, few, many, or a class for an expanded clone.

j_gene: TRBJ2-1
v_gene: TRBV12-5
abundance: -
CDR3aa: CASGLYTRSNEQFF

j_gene: TRBJ1-5
v_gene: TRBV18
abundance: once
CDR3aa: CASSPRNSQVAQPQHF

j_gene: TRBJ1-2
v_gene: TRBV29-1
abundance: -
CDR3aa: CSVRQDPYYGYTF

j_gene: TRBJ2-4
v_gene: TRBV12-3/TRBV12-4
abundance: -
CDR3aa: CASSIGLINIQYF

j_gene: TRBJ2-1
v_gene: TRBV6-6
abundance: -
CDR3aa: CASSFPGLALNEQFF

j_gene: TRBJ2-5
v_gene: TRBV19
abundance: -
CDR3aa: CASAGTRKETQYF

j_gene: TRBJ2-1
v_gene: TRBV11-1
abundance: -
CDR3aa: CASSPYESWSEQFF

j_gene: TRBJ2-7
v_gene: TRBV30
abundance: -
CDR3aa: CAWSGDRLYEQYF

j_gene: TRBJ2-3
v_gene: TRBV6-4
abundance: once
CDR3aa: CASSDPRDRGLTSGSTYTQYF

j_gene: TRBJ1-4
v_gene: TRBV5-1
abundance: once
CDR3aa: CASSLLGQTNEKLFF

j_gene: TRBJ2-7
v_gene: TRBV11-3
abundance: -
CDR3aa: CASSLEPPIAGGPNEQYF

j_gene: TRBJ2-5
v_gene: TRBV3-1/TRBV3-2
abundance: -
CDR3aa: CASRLDRAGTQYF

j_gene: TRBJ1-2
v_gene: TRBV6-6
abundance: -
CDR3aa: CASRGGGYGYTF

j_gene: TRBJ2-5
v_gene: TRBV30
abundance: -
CDR3aa: CAWTAGQGVSETQYF

j_gene: TRBJ1-2
v_gene: TRBV7-9
abundance: -
CDR3aa: CASSDRQGQGYTF

j_gene: TRBJ2-7
v_gene: TRBV28
abundance: -
CDR3aa: CASSSTRDTTYEQYF

j_gene: TRBJ2-7
v_gene: TRBV13
abundance: few
CDR3aa: CASSVRLAGLDEQYF

j_gene: TRBJ1-5
v_gene: TRBV30
abundance: -
CDR3aa: CAWSVGKGVLRSNQPQHF

j_gene: TRBJ2-1
v_gene: TRBV20-1
abundance: -
CDR3aa: CSAVGVGEQFF

j_gene: TRBJ2-5
v_gene: TRBV7-2
abundance: many
CDR3aa: CASSLGTAQETQYF

j_gene: TRBJ1-1
v_gene: TRBV11-3
abundance: -
CDR3aa: CASSLGSTTEAFF

j_gene: TRBJ2-3
v_gene: TRBV28
abundance: -
CDR3aa: CASSPPSTDTQYF

j_gene: TRBJ2-1
v_gene: TRBV11-2
abundance: -
CDR3aa: CASSSGLAVLLNEQFF

j_gene: TRBJ2-1
v_gene: TRBV27
abundance: -
CDR3aa: CASTSGTPSYNEQFF

j_gene: TRBJ1-1
v_gene: TRBV20-1
abundance: -
CDR3aa: CSASDRNTEAFF

j_gene: TRBJ2-1
v_gene: TRBV5-1
abundance: -
CDR3aa: CASSLGGQTYNEQFF

j_gene: TRBJ2-1
v_gene: TRBV27
abundance: -
CDR3aa: CASSFRPRTGDGEQFF

j_gene: TRBJ2-5
v_gene: TRBV9
abundance: -
CDR3aa: CASSVAPNEGPRGETQYF

j_gene: TRBJ2-7
v_gene: TRBV6-1
abundance: -
CDR3aa: CASSETHSPTYEQYF

j_gene: TRBJ2-7
v_gene: TRBV4-2
abundance: few
CDR3aa: CASSYGGVSGDFYEQYF

j_gene: TRBJ1-5
v_gene: TRBV7-9
abundance: -
CDR3aa: CASSLGPSLQGDSNQPQHF

j_gene: TRBJ1-1
v_gene: TRBV6-5
abundance: -
CDR3aa: CASSYARVTEAFF

j_gene: TRBJ2-5
v_gene: TRBV7-3
abundance: few
CDR3aa: CASSRQGGETQYF

j_gene: TRBJ2-1
v_gene: TRBV10-2
abundance: once
CDR3aa: CASTATSGRTGDSYNEQFF

j_gene: TRBJ1-3
v_gene: TRBV18
abundance: -
CDR3aa: CASSPLHDSGNTIYF

j_gene: TRBJ2-5
v_gene: TRBV5-1
abundance: -
CDR3aa: CASMRLGGSGSETQYF